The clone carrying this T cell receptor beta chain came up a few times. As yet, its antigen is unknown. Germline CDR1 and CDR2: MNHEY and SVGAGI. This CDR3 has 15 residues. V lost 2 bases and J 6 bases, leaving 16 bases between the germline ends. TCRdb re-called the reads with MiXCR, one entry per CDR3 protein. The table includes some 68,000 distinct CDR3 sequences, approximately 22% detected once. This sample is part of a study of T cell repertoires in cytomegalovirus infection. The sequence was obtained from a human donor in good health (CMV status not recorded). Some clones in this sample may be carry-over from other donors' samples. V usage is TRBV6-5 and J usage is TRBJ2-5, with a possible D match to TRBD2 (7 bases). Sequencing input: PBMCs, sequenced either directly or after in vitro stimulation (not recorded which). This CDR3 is CASSYGGRGAQTQYF. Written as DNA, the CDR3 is TGTGCCAGCAGTTACGGGGGGAGGGGGGCGCAGACCCAGTACTTC.